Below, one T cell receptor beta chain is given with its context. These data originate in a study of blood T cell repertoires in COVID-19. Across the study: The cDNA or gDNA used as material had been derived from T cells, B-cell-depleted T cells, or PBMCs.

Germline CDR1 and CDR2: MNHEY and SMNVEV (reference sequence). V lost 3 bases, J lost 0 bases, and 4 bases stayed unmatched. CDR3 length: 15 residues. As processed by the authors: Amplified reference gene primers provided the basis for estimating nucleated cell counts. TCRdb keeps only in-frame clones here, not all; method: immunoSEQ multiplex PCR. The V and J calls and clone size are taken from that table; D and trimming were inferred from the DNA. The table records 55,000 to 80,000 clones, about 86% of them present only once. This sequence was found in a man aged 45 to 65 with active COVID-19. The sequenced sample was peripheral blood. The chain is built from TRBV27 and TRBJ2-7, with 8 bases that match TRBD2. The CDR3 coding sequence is TGTGCCAGCAGTTTCCGTCTAGCGGGCTCCTACGAGCAGTACTTC. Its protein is CASSFRLAGSYEQYF.